The rows below give T cell receptor beta chains drawn from one sample of a study of T cell responses to AZD1222 COVID-19 vaccine. Profiled with immunoSEQ multiplex PCR; TCRdb holds only in-frame clones, not every one. The data show fewer than 130,000 clones, with about 90% seen just once and 2% to 2.5% held by the top ten. The specimen was peripheral blood, collected 28 days after the second AZD1222 dose. These receptors all stem from an adult who received the AZD1222 COVID-19 vaccine. The CDR3 runs from the conserved cysteine through the conserved F or W. A D gene is named only where the DNA matches it firmly. Some rows have no size entry. The others give once, few or many, or a class for an expanded clone.

TGTGCCAGTAGTCCGCTAGCGGGAGGGATCTCCTACGAGCAGTACTTC,CASSPLAGGISYEQYF,NA,TRBD2,TRBV19,TRBJ2-7
TGCGCCAGCAGCCACAACCTAGGACAGGGGGCCGAGCAGTACTTC,CASSHNLGQGAEQYF,NA,TRBD1,TRBV4-3,TRBJ2-7
TGCGCCAGCAGCTTGGCCGGGGTCGAAGGGGGGAACACCGGGGAGCTGTTTTTT,CASSLAGVEGGNTGELFF,NA,NA,TRBV5-1,TRBJ2-2
TGTGCCAGCTCACCACCCGGGACTAGCGCTACAGATACGCAGTATTTT,CASSPPGTSATDTQYF,once,TRBD2,TRBV18,TRBJ2-3
TGCGCCAGCAGCACAAGGAGAGCTAGCGGGTTCACCTACGAGCAGTACTTC,CASSTRRASGFTYEQYF,NA,TRBD2,TRBV10-1,TRBJ2-7
TGTGCCAGCAGTTACGAGTCATTAGGTCAGCCCCAGCATTTT,CASSYESLGQPQHF,NA,NA,TRBV6-6,TRBJ1-5
TGTGCCAGCGCGCCCGGGACAGGAGATTACAATGAGCAGTTCTTC,CASAPGTGDYNEQFF,NA,TRBD1,TRBV19,TRBJ2-1
TGTGCCAGCAGTCGGGACATGTCCTCTTCCTACGAGCAGTACTTC,CASSRDMSSSYEQYF,once,NA,TRBV6-5,TRBJ2-7
TGTGCCAGCAGCTTAGGGGCTAGCGGGAACAATGAGCAGTTCTTC,CASSLGASGNNEQFF,NA,TRBD2,TRBV7-6,TRBJ2-1
TGTGCCAGCAGTGACCCACCGGGACAGGGGACGCTTAGGGATCATCAGCCCCAGCATTTT,CASSDPPGQGTLRDHQPQHF,NA,TRBD1,TRBV6-4,TRBJ1-5
TGTGCCAGCAGCCGAGGGGGCGGGCTCTCAGATACGCAGTATTTT,CASSRGGGLSDTQYF,few,TRBD1,TRBV7-9,TRBJ2-3
TGTGCCAGCAGCTTAACCCGAGCCACAGATACGCAGTATTTT,CASSLTRATDTQYF,NA,NA,TRBV11-1,TRBJ2-3
TGTGCCAGCATTCTTGGGACTAGCGGCACAGATACGCAGTATTTT,CASILGTSGTDTQYF,NA,TRBD2,TRBV2,TRBJ2-3
TGTGCCAGCCGATCCCGCAATCAGCCCCAGCATTTT,CASRSRNQPQHF,NA,NA,TRBV28,TRBJ1-5
TGTGCCAGCAGCAGGACTAGCGGGAGCGCAGATACGCAGTATTTT,CASSRTSGSADTQYF,NA,TRBD2,TRBV9,TRBJ2-3
TGCGCCAGCGGGGGGGCCAGCGGGAGTGGGGAGTATGAGCAGTTCTTC,CASGGASGSGEYEQFF,NA,TRBD2,TRBV10-2,TRBJ2-1
TGTGCCAGCGCAATGAAGGGGGACACTGAAGCTTTCTTT,CASAMKGDTEAFF,NA,NA,TRBV6-5,TRBJ1-1
TGTGCTAGTGGCCGCGGGACAGGGTATGGCTACACCTTC,CASGRGTGYGYTF,NA,TRBD1,TRBV12-5,TRBJ1-2
TGTGCCAGTAGTTCGACTAGCGGGAGCGGTGGTAGTATTGGAGAGCAGTACTTC,CASSSTSGSGGSIGEQYF,NA,TRBD2,TRBV19,TRBJ2-7
TGTGCCTGGAGTGGTGGGACCTCCGAGCAGTACTTC,CAWSGGTSEQYF,NA,NA,TRBV30,TRBJ2-7
TGCGCCAGCAGCTTGGGTTACCCCTCGGCGGGTGAGCAGTTCTTC,CASSLGYPSAGEQFF,NA,NA,TRBV5-1,TRBJ2-1
TGTGCCAGCAGCTCAACACAGGGGGCTGGCACCATATATTTT,CASSSTQGAGTIYF,NA,TRBD1,TRBV9,TRBJ1-3
TGTGCCAGCAGCAAGGCTCAAGGGGGGAATTCACCCCTCCACTTT,CASSKAQGGNSPLHF,NA,NA,TRBV14,TRBJ1-6
TGCGCCAGCAGCCAAGATCTCAGGGGGAGGTCCGGGGAGCTGTTTTTT,CASSQDLRGRSGELFF,NA,NA,TRBV4-3,TRBJ2-2
TGTGCCAGCAGTTTGGTGAGGACTAACTATGGCTACACCTTC,CASSLVRTNYGYTF,once,NA,TRBV28,TRBJ1-2
TGTGCCAGCAGAGACCTAGACCAAGAGACCCAGTACTTC,CASRDLDQETQYF,NA,NA,TRBV12-3/TRBV12-4,TRBJ2-5
TGTGCCTGGAACCCGGGACAGGGCCCGTTCTTC,CAWNPGQGPFF,NA,TRBD1,TRBV30,TRBJ2-1
TGTGCCAGCACAGGGGGCCGGGGCTACACCTTC,CASTGGRGYTF,NA,TRBD1,TRBV6-5,TRBJ1-2
TGTGCCAGTAGGAGGCGGGACAGGCGACATAATATAGATGGCTACACCTTC,CASRRRDRRHNIDGYTF,NA,TRBD1,TRBV19,TRBJ1-2
TGTGCCAGCAGCTTCAGTCACAGTCATAATTCACCCCTCCACTTT,CASSFSHSHNSPLHF,NA,NA,TRBV11-2,TRBJ1-6
TGCGCCAGCAGCCAAGACCTTCCCGGGACAGGTCGGGAGACCCAGTACTTC,CASSQDLPGTGRETQYF,NA,TRBD1,TRBV4-3,TRBJ2-5
TGTGCCAGTAGTAGAGGACAGGGAGGCACTGAAGCTTTCTTT,CASSRGQGGTEAFF,NA,TRBD1,TRBV19,TRBJ1-1
TGTGCCAGCAGTCGATCTAGCGGGAAGAGCTCCTACAATGAGCAGTTCTTC,CASSRSSGKSSYNEQFF,NA,TRBD2,TRBV6-6,TRBJ2-1
TGTGCCAGCAGTTCCGGGACAGAAGAGACCCAGTACTTC,CASSSGTEETQYF,NA,TRBD1,TRBV2,TRBJ2-5
TGTGCCAGCAGCTTAAGAGACAGGAACACTGAAGCTTTCTTT,CASSLRDRNTEAFF,NA,NA,TRBV7-2,TRBJ1-1
TGTGCCATCAGTGAGTTAGACCTAGGACAGTCTAATCAGCCCCAGCATTTT,CAISELDLGQSNQPQHF,NA,NA,TRBV10-3,TRBJ1-5
TGTGCCAGCACCGGGACAGGAAAGAACACTGAAGCTTTCTTT,CASTGTGKNTEAFF,NA,TRBD1,TRBV5-5,TRBJ1-1
TGTGCCAGCAGCTTGTTGGGACAGGGCCATAAGAAGCGCTACACCTTC,CASSLLGQGHKKRYTF,NA,TRBD1,TRBV5-4,TRBJ1-2
TGCAGTGCTAGCAAATCGGAAGCCCAGTACTTC,CSASKSEAQYF,NA,NA,TRBV20-1,TRBJ2-5
TGTGCCAGCAGTATAGCGGGGCCCCAAGAGACCCAGTACTTC,CASSIAGPQETQYF,few,TRBD2,TRBV6-5,TRBJ2-5
TGTGCCATCAGGGATAGCGGGAGACGAGGGGAGACCCAGTACTTC,CAIRDSGRRGETQYF,once,TRBD2,TRBV10-3,TRBJ2-5
TGTGCCAGCAGTCAGACAGGTGCTAGCTCCTATAATTCACCCCTCCACTTT,CASSQTGASSYNSPLHF,NA,NA,TRBV28,TRBJ1-6
TGTGCCAGCAGCTTGAGGGAATCTAATTCACCCCTCCACTTT,CASSLRESNSPLHF,NA,NA,TRBV7-9,TRBJ1-6
TGTGCCAGCAGCCAACAGGGAAGCAATCAGCCCCAGCATTTT,CASSQQGSNQPQHF,NA,NA,TRBV11-2,TRBJ1-5
TGCGCCAGCAGCTTGTGGACTCTGAGGGACAGGGATCCCTCTGAAAAGGGCTACACCTTC,CASSLWTLRDRDPSEKGYTF,NA,TRBD1,TRBV5-1,TRBJ1-2
TGTGCCAGTAGCCTCCATGGTGTCAGGGGCTCCTACGAGCAGTACTTC,CASSLHGVRGSYEQYF,few,NA,TRBV19,TRBJ2-7
TGTGCCAGCAGCCCGGACCCCTATGGCTACACCTTC,CASSPDPYGYTF,once,NA,TRBV11-2,TRBJ1-2
TGTGCCAGCAGCGTAGAGGGCAGGGAGACCGGGGAGCTGTTTTTT,CASSVEGRETGELFF,NA,NA,TRBV9,TRBJ2-2
TGTGCCAGCAGCTCCTTGAGTTCAACTAATGAAAAACTGTTTTTT,CASSSLSSTNEKLFF,NA,NA,TRBV14,TRBJ1-4
TGTGCCAGCAGTTGGTCTCTCCCGGGGACCTATGGCTACACCTTC,CASSWSLPGTYGYTF,NA,NA,TRBV28,TRBJ1-2
TGTGCCATCAGCGCAACCGGGACAGGGGGCATAGCGAACACTGAAGCTTTCTTT,CAISATGTGGIANTEAFF,NA,TRBD1,TRBV10-3,TRBJ1-1
TGTGCCAGCTCACTCGGACAGAATTCACCCCTCCACTTT,CASSLGQNSPLHF,NA,NA,TRBV18,TRBJ1-6